The 7 T cell receptor beta chains below come from one sample, sequenced in a study of OX40 agonist ivuxolimab in advanced cancers. Produced via immunoSEQ multiplex PCR; TCRdb's table is partial and in-frame only. Among about 50,000 clones, 89% were seen once, and the ten largest hold 6% to 7%. The sequenced sample was CD4+ or CD8+ T cells sorted from blood, obtained in a trial of the OX40 agonist ivuxolimab. The receptor source for this set is an adult with an advanced solid tumor such as melanoma, head and neck, liver or kidney cancer.

This clone was seen only once. This chain joins TRBV29-1 and TRBJ1-2; 7 bases align to TRBD1. CDR3 length: 14 residues. The ends lost 1 base at V and 3 bases at J; junction bases unmatched: 5. Per germline, CDR1 SQVTM and CDR2 ANQGSEA. The DNA for the CDR3 is TGCAGCGTTGAAGCGGACAGGTTTGACTATGGCTACACCTTC. It encodes CSVEADRFDYGYTF.

The chain recombines TRBV4-3 with TRBJ1-5; 7 bases align to TRBD1. Losses at the gene ends were 0 bases for V and 6 bases for J; bases not matched to a gene: 5. Germline V gives CDR1 LGHNA, CDR2 YSLEER. The CDR3 is 15 residues long. The CDR3 region is CASSQEETGSQPQHF. The CDR3, as DNA: TGCGCCAGCAGCCAAGAGGAGACAGGGAGTCAGCCCCAGCATTTT.

The chain uses TRBV15 and TRBJ2-1; D could derive from TRBD1 or TRBD2 (5 bases each). This CDR3 is 13 amino acids long. The V end was cut by 1 base, the J end by 9 bases, with 10 bases between. The germline gives CDR1 LNHNV, CDR2 YYDKDF (reference sequence). For the CDR3, the DNA is TGTGCCACCAGCAGAGTCGGGGCGATTGAGCAGTTCTTC. Translated, it gives CATSRVGAIEQFF.

The chain combines TRBV5-6 with TRBJ1-1; D is unresolved. There are 18 residues in the CDR3. The germline V and J ends were trimmed by 2 bases and 0 bases, with 20 bases remaining between them. Germline CDR1 is SGHDT and CDR2 is YYEEEE. The CDR3 here is CASSLKYLRTDMNTEAFF. In nucleotides, the CDR3 is TGTGCCAGCAGCTTAAAGTATTTGAGGACCGATATGAACACTGAAGCTTTCTTT.

The table lists this clone with a count of one. This chain joins TRBV5-4 and TRBJ1-2, with D perhaps matching TRBD1 (6 bases). From germline, CDR1 is SGHNT and CDR2 YYREEE (reference sequence). The CDR3 is 15 amino acids. Trimming took off 1 base at V and 5 bases at J, with 15 bases between the two ends. The CDR3 spells CASSLSGAGPYGYTF. CDR3 in DNA: TGTGCCAGCAGCTTGTCGGGGGCAGGGCCTTATGGCTACACCTTC.

This chain connects TRBV18 to TRBJ1-5; 8 bases align to TRBD1. The CDR3 spans 19 residues. Germline V gene sequence: CDR1 KGHSH, CDR2 LQKENI. With 2 bases clipped from V and 3 bases from J, the junction kept 15 bases outside the gene matches. The CDR3 coding sequence is TGTGCCAGCTCACCAGGGTTTTTAGGACAGGGCGAATTCAATCAGCCCCAGCATTTT. Protein product: CASSPGFLGQGEFNQPQHF.

The rearrangement joins TRBV21-1 to TRBJ2-5. TRBV21-1 is a known pseudogene. This CDR3 region has 14 residues. CDR3 protein: CASSKDGGGETQYF. In DNA form, the CDR3 reads TGTGCCAGCAGCAAAGATGGAGGGGGAGAGACCCAGTACTTC.